One sample yielded the 10 T cell receptor beta chains listed below, sequenced in a study of blood T cell repertoires in COVID-19. Only in-frame clones appear in the TCRdb table, and some are missing; sequencing was by immunoSEQ multiplex PCR. Among approximately 100,000 clones listed, approximately 82% were seen once. The source material was peripheral blood. These receptors were taken from a man in his 70s with acute or convalescent COVID-19.

A word on this clone: The junction does not match germline at one end; this may be a read error. This chain uses TRBV3-1 (or the pseudogene TRBV3-2) with TRBJ2-1; 9 nucleotides line up with TRBD1. This CDR3 has 12 residues. Germline loops: CDR1 LGHDT, CDR2 YNNKEL (reference sequence). CDR3 protein: CASSQGTGVKLF. In DNA, the CDR3 is TGTGCCAGCAGCCAAGGGACAGGGGTAAAACTCTTC.

The V and J genes are TRBV19 and TRBJ1-5; 8 positions match TRBD1. Germline-derived CDR1 and CDR2 are LNHDA and SQIVND (reference sequence). Unmatched junction bases numbered 8, after V lost 7 bases and J lost 3 bases. CDR3 length: 15 residues. The CDR3 loop reads CASTRQGILNQPQHF. The CDR3 DNA follows: TGTGCCAGTACCAGACAGGGGATACTCAATCAGCCCCAGCATTTT.

The chain carries TRBV29-1 and TRBJ1-4; 7 bases align to TRBD1. The length of the CDR3 is 15 residues. From germline, CDR1 is SQVTM and CDR2 ANQGSEA. J was trimmed by 11 bases and V by 0 bases; bases with no gene match: 12. This CDR3 reads CSVEDSEGARGKLFF. The CDR3 DNA sequence: TGCAGCGTTGAAGATAGCGAGGGGGCCAGAGGGAAACTGTTTTTT.

The J gene is TRBJ2-6, the V gene TRBV7-3, with D possibly TRBD1 on 5 matching bases. The CDR3 covers 14 residues. With 6 bases removed from V and 3 bases from J, the gap between germline ends came to 9 bases. The germline V gene encodes CDR1 SGHTA and CDR2 FQGTGA. CDR3 loop: CASSTGDGANVLTF. The CDR3 DNA reads as TGTGCCAGCAGTACAGGCGATGGGGCCAACGTCCTGACTTTC.

The chain is built from TRBV6-6 and TRBJ1-2, with TRBD1 identical over 8 bases. Losses at the gene ends were 5 bases for V and 0 bases for J; bases not matched to a gene: 5. Germline CDR1 is MNHNY and CDR2 is SVGAGI (reference sequence). The CDR3 sequence is 15 residues long. CDR3 loop: CASSETGAPNYGYTF. CDR3 nucleotides: TGTGCCAGCAGTGAGACAGGGGCCCCTAACTATGGCTACACCTTC.

The chain carries TRBV5-1 and TRBJ2-5; tentatively, D is TRBD2 (6 bases). The germline V gene encodes CDR1 SGHRS and CDR2 YFSETQ. Trimming pared 0 bases from V and 5 bases from J, leaving 11 bases between. The CDR3 is 14 residues long. The CDR3 is CASSLGEARETQYF. In nucleotides, the CDR3 is TGCGCCAGCAGCTTGGGGGAGGCGCGGGAGACCCAGTACTTC.

V is TRBV19 and J is TRBJ2-7, with a weak D call TRBD2 (5 bases). The CDR3 is made up of 11 amino acids. Germline V gene sequence: CDR1 LNHDA, CDR2 SQIVND (reference sequence). V lost 8 bases and J 4 bases, leaving 9 bases between the germline ends. The CDR3 loop reads CASGGLYEQYF. The DNA of the CDR3 is TGTGCCAGTGGCGGACTTTACGAGCAGTACTTC.

The rearrangement joins TRBV28 to TRBJ1-5; D not certain. This CDR3 comprises 14 residues. Trimming removed 8 bases at V and 9 bases at J, with 20 bases between. Germline lookup yields CDR1 MDHEN and CDR2 SYDVKM. CDR3 in DNA: TGTGCCAGCGGCTCTACCGGGTCCTTTTGGCCCCAGCATTTT. Protein: CASGSTGSFWPQHF.

This chain connects TRBV18 to TRBJ2-7, with 7 bases lining up with TRBD1. CDR1 KGHSH and CDR2 LQKENI come from the germline V gene. The CDR3 sequence is 16 residues long. The V and J ends lost 6 bases and 4 bases, in that order; junction bases with no gene match: 15. CDR3 bases: TGTGCCAGCTCTAGGCGGAGACAGGGCGACGGTTACGAGCAGTACTTC. This translates into CASSRRRQGDGYEQYF.

The chain has TRBV7-2 and TRBJ2-7, with TRBD2 matching 15 bases. The CDR3 extends over 19 amino acids. Per the germline V gene, CDR1 is SGHTA and CDR2 is FQGNSA. With V trimmed by 2 bases and J by 4 bases, 12 bases remained unmatched. The CDR3: CASSLWTSGGAGIIYEQYF. The CDR3 coding sequence is TGTGCCAGCAGCTTATGGACTAGCGGGGGGGCCGGTATTATTTACGAGCAGTACTTC.